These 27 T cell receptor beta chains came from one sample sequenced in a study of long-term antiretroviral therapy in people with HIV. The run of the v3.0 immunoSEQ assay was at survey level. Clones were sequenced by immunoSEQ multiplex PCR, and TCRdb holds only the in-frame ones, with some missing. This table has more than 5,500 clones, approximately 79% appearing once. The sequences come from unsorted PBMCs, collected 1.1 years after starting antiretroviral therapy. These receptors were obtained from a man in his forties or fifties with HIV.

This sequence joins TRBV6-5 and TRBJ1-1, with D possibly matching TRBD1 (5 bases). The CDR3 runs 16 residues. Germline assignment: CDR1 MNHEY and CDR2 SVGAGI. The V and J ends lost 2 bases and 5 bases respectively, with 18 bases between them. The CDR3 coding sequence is TGTGCCAGCAGTTACGAGAATTGGGGGATGGGGACTGAAGCTTTCTTT. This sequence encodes CASSYENWGMGTEAFF.

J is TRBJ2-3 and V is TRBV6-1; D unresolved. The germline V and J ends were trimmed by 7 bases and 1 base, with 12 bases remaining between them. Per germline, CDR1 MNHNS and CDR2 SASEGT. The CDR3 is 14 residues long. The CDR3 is CASKDGLGTDTQYF. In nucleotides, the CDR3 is TGTGCCAGCAAGGACGGCCTCGGCACAGATACGCAGTATTTT.

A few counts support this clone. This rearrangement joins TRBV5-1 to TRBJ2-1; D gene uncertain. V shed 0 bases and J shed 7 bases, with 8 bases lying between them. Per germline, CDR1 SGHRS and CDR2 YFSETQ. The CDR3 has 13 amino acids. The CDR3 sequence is CASSLGGENEQFF. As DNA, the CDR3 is TGCGCCAGCAGCTTGGGAGGAGAAAATGAGCAGTTCTTC.

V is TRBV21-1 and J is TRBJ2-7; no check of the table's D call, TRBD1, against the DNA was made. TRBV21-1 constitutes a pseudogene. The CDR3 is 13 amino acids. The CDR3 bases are TGTGCCAGCAGCAAAGGACAGCCCGACGAGCAGTACTTC. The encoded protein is CASSKGQPDEQYF.

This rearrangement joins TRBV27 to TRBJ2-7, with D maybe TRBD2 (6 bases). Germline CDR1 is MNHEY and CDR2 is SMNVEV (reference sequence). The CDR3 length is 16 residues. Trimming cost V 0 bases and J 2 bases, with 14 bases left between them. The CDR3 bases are TGTGCCAGCAGTTTATCGCGCGGGACGATAACCTACGAGCAGTACTTC. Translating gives CASSLSRGTITYEQYF.

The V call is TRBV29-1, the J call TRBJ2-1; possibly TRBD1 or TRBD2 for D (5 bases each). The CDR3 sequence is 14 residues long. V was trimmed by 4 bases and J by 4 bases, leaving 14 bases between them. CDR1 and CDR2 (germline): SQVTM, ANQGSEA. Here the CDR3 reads CSVGMGRSYNEQFF. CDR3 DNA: TGCAGCGTTGGCATGGGACGGAGTTACAATGAGCAGTTCTTC.

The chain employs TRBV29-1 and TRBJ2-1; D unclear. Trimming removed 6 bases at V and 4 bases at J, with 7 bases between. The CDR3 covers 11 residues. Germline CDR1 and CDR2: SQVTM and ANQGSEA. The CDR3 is CSVAKYNEQFF. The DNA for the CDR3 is TGCAGCGTAGCCAAGTACAATGAGCAGTTCTTC.

CDR3 region: CASSLAGRTEAFF. In nucleotides, the CDR3 is TGTGCCAGCAGTCTGGCAGGGAGGACTGAAGCTTTCTTT. The chain employs TRBV25-1 and TRBJ1-1; possibly TRBD1 for D (5 bases). Germline V lookup: CDR1 MGHDK, CDR2 SYGVNS. The CDR3 is 13 amino acids. Trimming cost V 5 bases and J 5 bases, with 12 bases left between them.

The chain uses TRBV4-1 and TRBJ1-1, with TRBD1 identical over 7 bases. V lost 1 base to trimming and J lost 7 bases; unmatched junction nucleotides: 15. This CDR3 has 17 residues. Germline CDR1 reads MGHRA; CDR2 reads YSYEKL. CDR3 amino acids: CASSQASLRDSGLEAFF. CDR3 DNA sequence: TGCGCCAGCAGCCAAGCGTCACTCCGGGACAGTGGACTTGAAGCTTTCTTT.

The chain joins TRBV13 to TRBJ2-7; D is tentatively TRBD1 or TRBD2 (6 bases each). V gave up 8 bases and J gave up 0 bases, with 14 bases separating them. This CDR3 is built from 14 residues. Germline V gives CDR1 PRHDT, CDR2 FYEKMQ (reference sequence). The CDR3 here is CASSRGLISYEQYF. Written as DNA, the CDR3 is TGTGCCAGCTCTCGGGGGCTCATCTCCTACGAGCAGTACTTC.

The CDR3 DNA reads as TGTGCCAGCAGCCTGGGCTATTCAGTAGATACGCAGTATTTT. It is translated as CASSLGYSVDTQYF. This chain links TRBV27 with TRBJ2-3; D is unresolved. The CDR3 totals 14 residues. CDR1 is MNHEY and CDR2 is SMNVEV in the germline V gene (reference sequence). Trimming shortened V by 6 bases and J by 5 bases, and 15 bases separated the two germline ends.

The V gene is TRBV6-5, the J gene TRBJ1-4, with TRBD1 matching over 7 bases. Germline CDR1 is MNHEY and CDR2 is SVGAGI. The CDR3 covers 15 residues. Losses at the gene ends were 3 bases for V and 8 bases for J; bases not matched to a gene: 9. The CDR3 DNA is TGTGCCAGCAGTTATTCCTGGCAGGGGGACGAAAAACTGTTTTTT. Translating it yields CASSYSWQGDEKLFF.

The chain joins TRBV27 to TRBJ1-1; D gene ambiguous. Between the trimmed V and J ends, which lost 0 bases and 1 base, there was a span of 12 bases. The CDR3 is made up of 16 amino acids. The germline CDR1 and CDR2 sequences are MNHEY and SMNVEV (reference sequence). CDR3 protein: CASSLSGSPGNTEAFF. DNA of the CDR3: TGTGCCAGCAGTTTATCCGGCAGTCCTGGGAACACTGAAGCTTTCTTT.

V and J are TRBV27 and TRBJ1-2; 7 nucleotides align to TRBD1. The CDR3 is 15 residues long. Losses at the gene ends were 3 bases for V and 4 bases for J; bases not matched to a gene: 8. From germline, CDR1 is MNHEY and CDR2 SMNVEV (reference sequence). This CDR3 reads CASSFSRDSLYGYTF. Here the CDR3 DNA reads TGTGCCAGCAGTTTTTCCAGGGACAGCCTCTATGGCTACACCTTC.

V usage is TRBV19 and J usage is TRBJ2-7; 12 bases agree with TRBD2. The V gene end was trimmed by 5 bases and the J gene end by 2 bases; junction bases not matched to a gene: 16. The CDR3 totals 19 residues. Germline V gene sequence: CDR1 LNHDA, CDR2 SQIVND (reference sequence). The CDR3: CASSSVVRLAGAATYEQYF. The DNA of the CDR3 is TGTGCCAGTAGTTCCGTGGTCAGACTAGCGGGGGCCGCCACCTACGAGCAGTACTTC. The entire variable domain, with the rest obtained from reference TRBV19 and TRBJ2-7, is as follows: DGGITQSPKYLFRKEGQNVTLSCEQNLNHDAMYWYRQDPGQGLRLIYYSQIVNDFQKGDIAEGYSVSREKKESFPLTVTSAQKNPTAFYLCASSSVVRLAGAATYEQYFGPGTRLTVT.

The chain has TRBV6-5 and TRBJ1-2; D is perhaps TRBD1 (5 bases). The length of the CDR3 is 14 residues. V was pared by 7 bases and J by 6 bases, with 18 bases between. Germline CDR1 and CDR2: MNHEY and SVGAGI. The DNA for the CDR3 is TGTGCCAGCACCAACGGAGTACCGGGGGATGGCTACACCTTC. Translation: CASTNGVPGDGYTF.

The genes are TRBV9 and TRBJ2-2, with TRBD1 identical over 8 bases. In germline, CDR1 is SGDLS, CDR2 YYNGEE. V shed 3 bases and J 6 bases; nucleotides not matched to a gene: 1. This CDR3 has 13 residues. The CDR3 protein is CASSAGGAGELFF. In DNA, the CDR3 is TGTGCCAGCAGCGCAGGGGGCGCCGGGGAGCTGTTTTTT.

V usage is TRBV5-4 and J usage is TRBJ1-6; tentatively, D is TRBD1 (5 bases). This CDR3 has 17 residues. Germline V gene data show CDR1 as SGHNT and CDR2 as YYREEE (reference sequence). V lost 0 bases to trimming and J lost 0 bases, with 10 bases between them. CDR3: CASSLGDGRSYNSPLHF. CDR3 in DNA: TGTGCCAGCAGCTTGGGGGACGGACGCTCCTATAATTCACCCCTCCACTTT.

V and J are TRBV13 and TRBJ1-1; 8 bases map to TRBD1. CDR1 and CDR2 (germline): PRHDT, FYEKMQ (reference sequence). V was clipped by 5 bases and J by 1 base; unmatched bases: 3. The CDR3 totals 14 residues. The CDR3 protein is CASSHQGANTEAFF. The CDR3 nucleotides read TGTGCCAGCAGCCACCAGGGGGCGAACACTGAAGCTTTCTTT.

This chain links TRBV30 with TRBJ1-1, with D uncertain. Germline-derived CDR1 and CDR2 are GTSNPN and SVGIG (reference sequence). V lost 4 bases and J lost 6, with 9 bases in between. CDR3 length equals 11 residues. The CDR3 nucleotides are TGTGCCTGGACCAAGGACGCTGAAGCTTTCTTT. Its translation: CAWTKDAEAFF.

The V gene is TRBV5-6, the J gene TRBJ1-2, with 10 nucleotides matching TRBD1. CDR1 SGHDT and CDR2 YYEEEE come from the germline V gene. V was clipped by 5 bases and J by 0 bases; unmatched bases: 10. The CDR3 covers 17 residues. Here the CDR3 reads CASSYGTGTGANYGYTF. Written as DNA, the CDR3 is TGTGCCAGCAGTTATGGGACCGGGACAGGGGCTAACTATGGCTACACCTTC.

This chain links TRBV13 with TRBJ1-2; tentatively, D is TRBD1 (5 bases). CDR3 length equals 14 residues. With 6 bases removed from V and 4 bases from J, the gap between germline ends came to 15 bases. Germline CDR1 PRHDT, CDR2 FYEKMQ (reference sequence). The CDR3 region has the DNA TGTGCCAGCAGGCCCCGGGGCGCCCGCTATGGCTACACCTTC. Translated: CASRPRGARYGYTF.

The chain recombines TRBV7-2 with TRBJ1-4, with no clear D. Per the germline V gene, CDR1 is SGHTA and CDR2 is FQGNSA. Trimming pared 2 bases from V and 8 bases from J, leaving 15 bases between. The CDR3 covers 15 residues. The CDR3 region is CASSLIGSLGEKLFF. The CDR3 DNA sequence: TGTGCCAGCAGCTTAATCGGGTCCCTGGGGGAAAAACTGTTTTTT.

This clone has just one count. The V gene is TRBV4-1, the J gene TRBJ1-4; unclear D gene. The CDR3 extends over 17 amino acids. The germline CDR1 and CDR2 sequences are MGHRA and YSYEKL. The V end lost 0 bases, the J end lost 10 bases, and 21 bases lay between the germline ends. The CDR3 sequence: CASSQDSSIVNTVKLFF. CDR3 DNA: TGCGCCAGCAGCCAAGATAGTTCGATAGTCAATACGGTAAAACTGTTTTTT.

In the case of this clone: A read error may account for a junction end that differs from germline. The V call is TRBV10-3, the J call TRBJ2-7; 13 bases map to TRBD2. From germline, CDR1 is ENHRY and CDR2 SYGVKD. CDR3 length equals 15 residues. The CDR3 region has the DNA TGTGCCAGCAGTTTAGGGACTAGCGGGGACTACGAGCAGTACTTC. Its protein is CASSLGTSGDYEQYF.

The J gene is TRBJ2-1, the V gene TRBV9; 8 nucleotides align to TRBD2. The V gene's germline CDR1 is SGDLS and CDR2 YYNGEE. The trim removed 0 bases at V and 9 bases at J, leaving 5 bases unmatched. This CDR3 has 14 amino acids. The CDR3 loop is CASSVALAGIEQFF. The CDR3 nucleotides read TGTGCCAGCAGCGTAGCCCTAGCGGGTATTGAGCAGTTCTTC.

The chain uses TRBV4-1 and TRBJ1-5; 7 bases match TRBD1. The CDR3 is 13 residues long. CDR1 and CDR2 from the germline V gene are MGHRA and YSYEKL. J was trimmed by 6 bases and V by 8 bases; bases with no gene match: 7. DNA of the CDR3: TGCGCCAGCGGAAACAGGGGCGGTCAGCCCCAGCATTTT. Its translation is CASGNRGGQPQHF.